The sequence of this T cell receptor (beta chain) was determined in a study of blood T cell repertoires in COVID-19. Study context: The analysed material was cDNA or gDNA that came from T cells, B-cell-depleted T cells, or PBMCs.

Here immunoSEQ multiplex PCR was the method, and the copy in TCRdb shows in-frame clones only, minus some. The repertoire holds some 130,000 clones, with approximately 86% as singletons. Source material: peripheral blood. The TCR comes from a woman in her 70s with COVID-19, enrolled during active disease.

The CDR3 DNA reads TGTGCCAGCAGTGCGCTGAAAGGTGGGCAGCAGTTCTTC. This gives the protein CASSALKGGQQFF. The rearrangement links TRBV2 to TRBJ2-1; no clear D gene. Trimming removed 4 bases at V and 11 bases at J, with 15 bases between. Looked up from germline, CDR1 is SNHLY and CDR2 is FYNNEI. CDR3 length: 13 amino acids.